Below are 6 T cell receptor beta chains sequenced from a single sample in a study of shared clonotypes between healthy human individuals. TCRdb keeps only in-frame clones here, not all; method: immunoSEQ multiplex PCR. Among millions of clones listed, over 85% were seen once. The sample was naive CD4+ T cells sorted from blood. Subset here: CD45RA+ positively selected. The receptors were gathered from a young man in good health.

The CDR3 sequence: CASRGTVDGYTF. CDR3 in DNA: TGTGCCAGCAGGGGGACAGTGGATGGCTACACCTTC. The chain links TRBV2 to TRBJ1-2, with 7 bases that match TRBD1. The V segment lost 6 bases and the J segment 6 bases; nucleotides outside the gene matches: 4. Germline values: CDR1 SNHLY, CDR2 FYNNEI. This CDR3 spans 12 amino acids.

This chain links TRBV5-3 with TRBJ1-2, with D possibly being TRBD1 (6 bases). TRBV5-3 is treated as an ORF (open reading frame) with a function not yet certain. This CDR3 has 14 amino acids. V dropped 2 bases and J dropped 2 bases, with 10 bases sitting between them. CDR3 nucleotide sequence: TGTGCCAGAAGCTTCCGGGACACAAACTATGGCTACACCTTC. Its protein product is CARSFRDTNYGYTF.

The rearrangement joins TRBV10-3 to TRBJ1-6; D not certain. The CDR3 is made up of 17 amino acids. V lost 8 bases to trimming and J lost 1 base, with 18 bases between them. Germline values: CDR1 ENHRY, CDR2 SYGVKD. In DNA, the CDR3 is TGTGCCATCGCCCCCGGTGAGGGTGGTTCCTATAATTCACCCCTCCACTTT. This sequence encodes CAIAPGEGGSYNSPLHF.

The rearrangement joins TRBV10-3 to TRBJ2-1; 8 bases are a match to TRBD2. The V and J ends lost 4 bases and 4 bases, in that order; junction bases with no gene match: 3. CDR1 and CDR2 from the germline V gene are ENHRY and SYGVKD. The CDR3 runs 14 residues. The CDR3 bases are TGTGCCATCAGTGGTAGCGGGAATTACAATGAGCAGTTCTTC. Translation gives CAISGSGNYNEQFF.

As for this clone: Different DNA sequences within this sample yield the same CDR3. The rearrangement uses TRBV2 and TRBJ1-5, with D perhaps matching TRBD1 (5 bases). Germline V gene sequence: CDR1 SNHLY, CDR2 FYNNEI. The V end was cut by 1 base, the J end by 4 bases, with 11 bases between. There are 15 residues in the CDR3. In nucleotides, the CDR3 is TGTGCCAGCAGTGAAGAGGGGACGGGGAATCAGCCCCAGCATTTT. Its protein product is CASSEEGTGNQPQHF.

This chain links TRBV5-4 with TRBJ2-5, with 8 bases matching TRBD2. From germline, CDR1 is SGHNT and CDR2 YYREEE (reference sequence). This CDR3 region has 16 residues. The V segment lost 4 bases and the J segment 1 base; nucleotides outside the gene matches: 9. The CDR3 here is CASSAGGRTSQETQYF. DNA of the CDR3: TGTGCCAGCAGCGCGGGGGGACGGACGTCCCAAGAGACCCAGTACTTC.